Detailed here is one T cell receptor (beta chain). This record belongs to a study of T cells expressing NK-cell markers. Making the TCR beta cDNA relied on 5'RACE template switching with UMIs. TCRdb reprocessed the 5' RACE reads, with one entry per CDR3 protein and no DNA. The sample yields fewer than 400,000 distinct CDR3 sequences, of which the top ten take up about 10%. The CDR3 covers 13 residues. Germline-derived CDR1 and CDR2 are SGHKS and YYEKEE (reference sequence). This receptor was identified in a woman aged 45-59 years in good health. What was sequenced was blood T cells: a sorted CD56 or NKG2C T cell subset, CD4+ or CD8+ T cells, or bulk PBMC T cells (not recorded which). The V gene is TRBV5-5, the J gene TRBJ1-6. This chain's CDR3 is CASKSSYNSPLHF.